A single TCR beta chain is shown here with its context. The data derive from a study of T cell responses to AZD1222 COVID-19 vaccine. Profiling relied on immunoSEQ multiplex PCR, and the TCRdb table lists in-frame clones only, not all of them. The sample records about 97,000 clones, 70% to 90% being singletons. Trimming took off 3 bases at V and 4 bases at J, with 13 bases between the two ends. The V gene's germline CDR1 is SNHLY and CDR2 FYNNEI. The CDR3 has 15 residues. V is TRBV2 and J is TRBJ1-5, with a weak D call TRBD1 (5 bases). This specimen was peripheral blood, taken on day 0 of AZD1222 vaccination. This TCR was recovered from an adult in good health. The CDR3 sequence is CASSDEGRENQPQHF. CDR3 coding DNA: TGTGCCAGCAGTGACGAGGGCAGGGAAAATCAGCCCCAGCATTTT.